What follows describes a single T cell receptor (beta chain). Data came from immunoSEQ multiplex PCR; TCRdb stores just in-frame clones and leaves some out. The sample lists about 110,000 clones, over 70% seen once, with around 4.2% in the top ten. The sample comes from a study of blood T cell repertoires in COVID-19. There are 14 residues in the CDR3. J gave up 8 bases and V 2 bases, and 7 bases lay outside the gene matches. CDR1 SGHNT and CDR2 YYREEE come from the germline V gene (reference sequence). This TCR came from a human donor in a cohort sampled during active or convalescent COVID-19. Input material: peripheral blood. The gene calls are TRBV5-4 and TRBJ2-4, with 7 bases identical to TRBD1. Here the CDR3 reads CASSLSLGGDIQYF. The CDR3 DNA sequence: TGTGCCAGCAGCTTATCTTTAGGGGGCGACATTCAGTACTTC.